Reported below is one T cell receptor beta chain. This CDR3 has 14 amino acids. Trimming removed 6 bases at V and 5 bases at J, with 11 bases between. Germline V gene data show CDR1 as MRHNA and CDR2 as SNTAGT. The data were taken from a study of blood T cell repertoires in COVID-19. Only in-frame clones appear in the TCRdb table, and some are missing; sequencing was by immunoSEQ multiplex PCR. The sample comprises about 220,000 clones, over 75% of which are singletons, and 1.5% to 2% rests with the top ten. This TCR was recovered from a man aged 40-50 years with active or convalescent COVID-19. The source material was peripheral blood. The gene calls are TRBV6-4 and TRBJ2-6; D remains unclear. DNA of the CDR3: TGTGCCAGCAGCGACAACTCCTGGGCCAACGTCCTGACTTTC. Protein product: CASSDNSWANVLTF.